This T cell receptor (beta chain) is drawn from a study of blood T cell repertoires in COVID-19 (dated by TCRdb to 2018 to 2021). Concerning the study at large: Samples covering the acute and convalescent phases of COVID-19 were provided by collaborators in the United States, Italy and Spain. The repertoires were released in a freely available public database intended as a resource for research on the immune response to SARS-CoV-2. Sample metadata almost always included a de-identified subject ID, COVID-19 status, age in years and sex. Where available, HLA class I and class II types were taken from metadata supplied by the sample provider and were not determined by assay-based typing. The dataset comprised deeply sampled blood TCRbeta repertoires from subjects exposed to, actively infected with, or recovered from COVID-19. Samples were obtained from the ongoing ImmuneRACE study (first 160 participants) and from 1,254 subjects provided by 6 global collaborators. The material from the prospective study consisted of cDNA or gDNA derived from T cells, B-cell-depleted T cells, or PBMCs.

Collaborating institutions collected whole blood in K2EDTA tubes following their own protocols. For TCRbeta analysis, collaborators shipped samples in one of three forms: frozen whole blood, isolated PBMCs, or DNA extracted from either of those sample types. TCRbeta CDR3 regions were amplified from genomic DNA by means of the immunoSEQ Assay, a bias-controlled multiplex PCR. The original pipeline was this. Nucleated cell counts per sample were estimated from amplification of reference gene primers within the assay. To quantify the absolute abundance of each unique TCRbeta CDR3 rearrangement, sequence reads were collapsed and filtered. Productive Simpson clonality was computed per sample as the square root of Simpson's diversity index over productive rearrangements. Held by TCRdb, this immuneACCESS table contains in-frame sequences only and omits some clones. Under half of the omission traces to an unresolved V gene where checked; the cause of the rest is unknown. D and trimming were read from the DNA, whereas the V and J calls and clone size are those reported in that table. The sample profile shows about 150,000 clones; 75% to 90% of them were found once. Roughly 15% of the sample is taken by the ten largest.

In regard to this clone: What antigen it recognizes has not been identified. Base qualities are missing; no much larger clone stands one base away.

Results and caveats for the whole study, not just this receptor: How much clinical and demographic metadata was included differed by source and by participant, and the metadata was provided uncurated.

CDR1 and CDR2, looked up from the germline V gene (reference sequence), are SEHNR and FQNEAQ. The cysteine opens and the phenylalanine closes a CDR3 of 14 amino acids. This entry keeps only the CDR3 DNA: 42 bases, framed from base 1. From V the trimming removes 5 bases and from J it removes 7 bases, while the gene matches leave 6 bases of the junction unaccounted for. The chain couples TRBV7-9 to TRBJ1-5; TRBD1 agrees with 9 junctional bases. Sequencing was done on a sample of peripheral blood. The TCR sequence derives from a woman in her 40s with acute or convalescent COVID-19. The CDR3 loop reads CASSEGQGGQPQHF. The bases are TGTGCCAGCAGCGAGGGACAGGGTGGGCAGCCCCAGCATTTT.